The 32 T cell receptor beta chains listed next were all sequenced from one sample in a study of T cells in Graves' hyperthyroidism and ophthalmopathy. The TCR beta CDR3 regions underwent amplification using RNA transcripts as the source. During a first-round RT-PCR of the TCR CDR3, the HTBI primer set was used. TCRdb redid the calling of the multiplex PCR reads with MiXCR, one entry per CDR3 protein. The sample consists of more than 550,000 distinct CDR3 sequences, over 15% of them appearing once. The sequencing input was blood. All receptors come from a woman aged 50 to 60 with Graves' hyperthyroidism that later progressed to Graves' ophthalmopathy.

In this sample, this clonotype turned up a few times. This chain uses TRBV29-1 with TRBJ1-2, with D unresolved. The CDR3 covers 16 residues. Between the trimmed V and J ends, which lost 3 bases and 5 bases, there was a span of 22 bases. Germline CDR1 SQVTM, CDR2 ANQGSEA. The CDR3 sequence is CSVDRANNGRIYGYTF. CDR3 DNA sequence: TGCAGCGTTGACCGGGCCAATAACGGACGTATATATGGCTACACCTTC.

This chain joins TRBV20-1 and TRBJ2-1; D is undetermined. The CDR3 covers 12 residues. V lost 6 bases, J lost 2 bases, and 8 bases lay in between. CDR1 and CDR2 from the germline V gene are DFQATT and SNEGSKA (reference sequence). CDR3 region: CSALVPYNEQFF. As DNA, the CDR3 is TGCAGTGCCCTCGTTCCCTACAATGAGCAGTTCTTC.

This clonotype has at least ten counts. The CDR3 nucleotides read TGTGCCAGCAGTCACCCCGAACAGATCTACAATGAGCAGTTCTTC. Encoded protein: CASSHPEQIYNEQFF. The chain recombines TRBV3-1 with TRBJ2-1; D ambiguous. Trimming removed 6 bases at V and 3 bases at J, with 15 bases between. CDR3 size: 15 residues. CDR1 and CDR2 (germline): LGHDT, YNNKEL (reference sequence).

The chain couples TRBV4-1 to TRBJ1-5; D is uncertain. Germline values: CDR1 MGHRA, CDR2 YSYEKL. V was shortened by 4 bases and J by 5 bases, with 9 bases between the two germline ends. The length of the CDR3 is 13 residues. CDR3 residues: CASSPEGYQPQHF. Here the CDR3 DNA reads TGCGCCAGCAGCCCAGAGGGATATCAGCCCCAGCATTTT.

The CDR3 region is CASSQSVGDTDTQYF. CDR3 DNA: TGTGCCAGCAGCCAATCGGTTGGGGACACAGATACGCAGTATTTT. This chain connects TRBV28 to TRBJ2-3; D remains ambiguous. The CDR3 length is 15 residues. V was cut by 6 bases and J by 2 bases, with 15 bases left in between. Germline CDR1 MDHEN, CDR2 SYDVKM.

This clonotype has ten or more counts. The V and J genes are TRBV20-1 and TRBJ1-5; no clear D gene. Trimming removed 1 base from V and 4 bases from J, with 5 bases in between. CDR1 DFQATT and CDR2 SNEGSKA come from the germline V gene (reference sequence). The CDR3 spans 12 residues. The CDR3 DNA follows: TGCAGTGCTAGAGTTGCTAATCAGCCCCAGCATTTT. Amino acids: CSARVANQPQHF.

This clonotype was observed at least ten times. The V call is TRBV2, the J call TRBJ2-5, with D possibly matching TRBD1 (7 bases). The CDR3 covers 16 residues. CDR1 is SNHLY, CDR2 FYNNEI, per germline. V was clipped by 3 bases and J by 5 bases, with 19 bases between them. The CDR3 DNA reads TGTGCCAGCAGTGATGGAGGAGGGGGCAGGGTTGAGACCCAGTACTTC. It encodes CASSDGGGGRVETQYF. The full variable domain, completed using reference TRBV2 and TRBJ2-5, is EPEVTQTPSHQVTQMGQEVILRCVPISNHLYFYWYRQILGQKVEFLVSFYNNEISEKSEIFDDQFSVERPDGSNFTLKIRSTKLEDSAMYFCASSDGGGGRVETQYFGPGTRLLVL.

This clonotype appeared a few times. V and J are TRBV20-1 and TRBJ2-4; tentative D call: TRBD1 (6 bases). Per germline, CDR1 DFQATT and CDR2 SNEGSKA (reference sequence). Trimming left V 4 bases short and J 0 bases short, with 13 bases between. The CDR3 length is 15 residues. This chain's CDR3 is CSAIEGDTAKNIQYF. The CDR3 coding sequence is TGCAGTGCTATCGAGGGGGACACAGCCAAAAACATTCAGTACTTC.

The CDR3 spells CASSGAGPLHF. CDR3 coding DNA: TGTGCCAGCAGTGGGGCTGGACCCCTCCACTTT. This chain uses TRBV12-3 or TRBV12-4 with TRBJ1-6; a possible D gene is TRBD1 (5 bases). Trimming cost V 5 bases and J 12 bases, with 8 bases left between them. The CDR3 consists of 11 residues.

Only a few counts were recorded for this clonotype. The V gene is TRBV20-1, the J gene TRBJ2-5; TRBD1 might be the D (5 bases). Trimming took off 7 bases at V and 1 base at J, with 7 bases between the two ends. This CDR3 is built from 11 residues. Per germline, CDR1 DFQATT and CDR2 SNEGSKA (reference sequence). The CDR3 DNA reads TGCAGTGTACAGGTCCAAGAGACCCAGTACTTC. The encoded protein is CSVQVQETQYF.

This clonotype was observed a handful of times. The DNA for the CDR3 is TGCAGTGCTAGGAACAGGGTTAGTCCCCAAGAGACCCAGTACTTC. Translation: CSARNRVSPQETQYF. The rearrangement uses TRBV20-1 and TRBJ2-5; D may be TRBD1 (6 bases). The V gene lost 3 bases and the J gene lost 1 base, with 15 bases spanning the gap. The length of the CDR3 is 15 residues. Germline-derived CDR1 and CDR2 are DFQATT and SNEGSKA (reference sequence).

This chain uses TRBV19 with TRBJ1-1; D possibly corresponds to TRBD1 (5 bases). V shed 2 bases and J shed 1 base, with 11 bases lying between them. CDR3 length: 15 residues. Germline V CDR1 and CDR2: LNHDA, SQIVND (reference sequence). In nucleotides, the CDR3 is TGTGCCAGTAGTATAATCGGGACCGCGAACACTGAAGCTTTCTTT. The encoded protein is CASSIIGTANTEAFF.

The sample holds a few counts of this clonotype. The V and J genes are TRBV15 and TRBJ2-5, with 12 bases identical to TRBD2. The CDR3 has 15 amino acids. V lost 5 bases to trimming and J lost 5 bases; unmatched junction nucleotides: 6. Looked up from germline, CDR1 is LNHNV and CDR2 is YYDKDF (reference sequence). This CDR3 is CATSGRLAGAETQYF. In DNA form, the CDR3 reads TGTGCCACCAGCGGAAGACTAGCGGGGGCGGAGACCCAGTACTTC.

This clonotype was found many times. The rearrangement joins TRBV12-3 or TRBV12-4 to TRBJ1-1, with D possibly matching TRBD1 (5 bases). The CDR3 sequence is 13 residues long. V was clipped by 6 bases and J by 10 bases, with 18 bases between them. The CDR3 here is CASSPRPGDRAFF. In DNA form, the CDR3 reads TGTGCCAGCAGCCCCCGGCCGGGGGATCGAGCTTTCTTT.

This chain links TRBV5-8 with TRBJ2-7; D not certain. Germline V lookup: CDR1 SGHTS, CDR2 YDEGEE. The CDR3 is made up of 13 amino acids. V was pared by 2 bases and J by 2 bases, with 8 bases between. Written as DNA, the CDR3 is TGTGCCAGCAGCTTTACAGAGACCTACGAGCAGTACTTC. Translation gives CASSFTETYEQYF.

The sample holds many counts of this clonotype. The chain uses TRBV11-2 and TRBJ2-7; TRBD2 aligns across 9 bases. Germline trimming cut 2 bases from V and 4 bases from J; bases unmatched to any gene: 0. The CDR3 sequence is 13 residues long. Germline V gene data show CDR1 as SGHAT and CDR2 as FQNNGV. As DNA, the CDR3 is TGTGCCAGCAGCTTACTAGCGGGGTACGAGCAGTACTTC. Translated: CASSLLAGYEQYF.

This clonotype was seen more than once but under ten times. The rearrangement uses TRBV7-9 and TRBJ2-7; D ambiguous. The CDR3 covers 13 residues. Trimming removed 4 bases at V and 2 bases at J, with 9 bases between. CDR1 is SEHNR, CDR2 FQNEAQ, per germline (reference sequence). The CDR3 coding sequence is TGTGCCAGCAGCTCACTTCTCGCCTACGAGCAGTACTTC. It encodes CASSSLLAYEQYF.

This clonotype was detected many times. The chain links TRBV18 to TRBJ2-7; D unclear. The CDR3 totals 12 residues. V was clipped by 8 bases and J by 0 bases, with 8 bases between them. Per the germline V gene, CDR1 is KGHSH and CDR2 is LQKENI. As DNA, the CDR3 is TGTGCCAGCAGCCCCAGCTCCTACGAGCAGTACTTC. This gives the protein CASSPSSYEQYF.

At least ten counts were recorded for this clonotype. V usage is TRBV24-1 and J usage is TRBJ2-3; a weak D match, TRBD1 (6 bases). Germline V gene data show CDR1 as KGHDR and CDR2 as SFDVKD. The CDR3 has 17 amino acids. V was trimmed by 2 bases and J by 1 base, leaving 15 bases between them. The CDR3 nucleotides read TGTGCCACCAGTGATTCCGGCCGACAGGTCGGCACAGATACGCAGTATTTT. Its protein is CATSDSGRQVGTDTQYF.

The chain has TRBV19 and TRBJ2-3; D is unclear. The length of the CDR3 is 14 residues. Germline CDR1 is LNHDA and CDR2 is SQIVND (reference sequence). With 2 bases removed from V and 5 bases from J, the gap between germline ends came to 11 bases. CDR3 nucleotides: TGTGCCAGTAGTATAACACAGTCGGTAGATACGCAGTATTTT. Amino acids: CASSITQSVDTQYF.

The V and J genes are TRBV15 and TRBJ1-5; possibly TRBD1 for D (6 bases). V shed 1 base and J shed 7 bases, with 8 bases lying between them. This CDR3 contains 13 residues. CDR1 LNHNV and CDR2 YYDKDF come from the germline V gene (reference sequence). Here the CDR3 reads CATSRVGAQPQHF. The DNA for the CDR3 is TGTGCCACCAGCAGAGTGGGGGCACAGCCCCAGCATTTT.

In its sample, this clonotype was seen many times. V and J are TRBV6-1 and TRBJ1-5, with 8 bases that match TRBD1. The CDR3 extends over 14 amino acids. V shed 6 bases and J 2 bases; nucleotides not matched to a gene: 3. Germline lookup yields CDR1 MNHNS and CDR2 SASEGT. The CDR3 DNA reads TGTGCCAGCAGCGGACAGGGCCGCAATCAGCCCCAGCATTTT. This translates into CASSGQGRNQPQHF.

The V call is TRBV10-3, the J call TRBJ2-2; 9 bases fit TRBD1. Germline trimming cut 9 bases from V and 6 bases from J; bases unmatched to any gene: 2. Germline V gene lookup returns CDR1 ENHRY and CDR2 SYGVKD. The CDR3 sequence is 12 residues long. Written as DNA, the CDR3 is TGTGCCATGGGGACAGGGCCCGGGGAGCTGTTTTTT. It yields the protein CAMGTGPGELFF.

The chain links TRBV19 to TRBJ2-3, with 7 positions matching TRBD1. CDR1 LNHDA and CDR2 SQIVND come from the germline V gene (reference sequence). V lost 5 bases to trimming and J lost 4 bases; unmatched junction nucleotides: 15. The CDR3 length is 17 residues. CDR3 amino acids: CASSPLRQGALADTQYF. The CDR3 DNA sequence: TGTGCCAGTAGTCCTCTCCGACAGGGCGCGTTGGCAGATACGCAGTATTTT.

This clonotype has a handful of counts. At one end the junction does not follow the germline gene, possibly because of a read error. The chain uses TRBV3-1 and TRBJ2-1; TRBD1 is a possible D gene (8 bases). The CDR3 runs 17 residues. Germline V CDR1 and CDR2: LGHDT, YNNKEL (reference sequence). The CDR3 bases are TGTGCCGGCAGCCAAGACGCGGGGGTGGTGGGACAGGATGAGCAGTTCTTC. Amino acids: CAGSQDAGVVGQDEQFF.

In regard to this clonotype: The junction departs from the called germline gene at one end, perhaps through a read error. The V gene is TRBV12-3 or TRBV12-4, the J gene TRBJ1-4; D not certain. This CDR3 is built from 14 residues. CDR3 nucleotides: TGTGCCAGCTGTTTAACCGGGGTTCGTGAAAAACTGTTTTTT. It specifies CASCLTGVREKLFF.

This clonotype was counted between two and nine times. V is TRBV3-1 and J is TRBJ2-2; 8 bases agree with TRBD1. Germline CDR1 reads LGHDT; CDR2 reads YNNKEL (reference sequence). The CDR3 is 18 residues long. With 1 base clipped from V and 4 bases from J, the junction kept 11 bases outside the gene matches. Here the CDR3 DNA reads TGTGCCAGCAGCCAAGTTGGCAGGGGGCGATTTAGCACCGGGGAGCTGTTTTTT. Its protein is CASSQVGRGRFSTGELFF. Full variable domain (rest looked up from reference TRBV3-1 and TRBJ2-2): DTAVSQTPKYLVTQMGNDKSIKCEQNLGHDTMYWYKQDSKKFLKIMFSYNNKELIINETVPNRFSPKSPDKAHLNLHINSLELGDSAVYFCASSQVGRGRFSTGELFFGEGSRLTVL.

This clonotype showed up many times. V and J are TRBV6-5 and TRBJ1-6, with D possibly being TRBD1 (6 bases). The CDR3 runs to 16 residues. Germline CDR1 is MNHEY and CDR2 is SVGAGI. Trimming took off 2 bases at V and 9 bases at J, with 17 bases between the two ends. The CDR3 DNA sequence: TGTGCCAGCAGTTACACTGCAAGGGGGGGTGGTTCACCCCTCCACTTT. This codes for CASSYTARGGGSPLHF.

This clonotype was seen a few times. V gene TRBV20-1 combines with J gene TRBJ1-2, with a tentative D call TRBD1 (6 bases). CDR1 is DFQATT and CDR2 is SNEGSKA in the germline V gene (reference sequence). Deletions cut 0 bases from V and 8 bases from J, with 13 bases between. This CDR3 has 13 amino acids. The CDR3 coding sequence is TGCAGTGCTAGAGATCCCGGGGGCAGGGGCTACACCTTC. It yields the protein CSARDPGGRGYTF.

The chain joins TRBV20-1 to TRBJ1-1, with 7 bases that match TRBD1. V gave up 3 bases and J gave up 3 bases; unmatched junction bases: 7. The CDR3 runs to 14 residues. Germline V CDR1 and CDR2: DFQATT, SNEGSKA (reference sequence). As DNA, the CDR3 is TGCAGTGCTAGGAGCAGGGGGGGGGACACTGAAGCTTTCTTT. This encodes CSARSRGGDTEAFF.

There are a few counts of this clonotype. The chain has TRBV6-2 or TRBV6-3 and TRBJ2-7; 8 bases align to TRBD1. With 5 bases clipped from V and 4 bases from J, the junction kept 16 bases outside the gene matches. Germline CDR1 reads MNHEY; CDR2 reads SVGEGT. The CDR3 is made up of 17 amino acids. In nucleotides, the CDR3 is TGTGCCAGCAGTCACCCCACACCGACAGGGGAAGCTTACGAGCAGTACTTC. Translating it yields CASSHPTPTGEAYEQYF.

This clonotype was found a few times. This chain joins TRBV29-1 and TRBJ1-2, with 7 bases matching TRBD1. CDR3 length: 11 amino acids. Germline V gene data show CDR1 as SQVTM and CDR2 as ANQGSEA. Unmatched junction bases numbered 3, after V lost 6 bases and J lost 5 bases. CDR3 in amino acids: CSVGDSYGYTF. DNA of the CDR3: TGCAGCGTCGGGGACAGTTATGGCTACACCTTC.